Shown below are 8 T cell receptor beta chains from a single sample sequenced in a study of cytomegalovirus exposure and HLA in healthy donors. A multiplex PCR was run with 60 Vbeta primers and 13 Jbeta primers. Sequencing used immunoSEQ multiplex PCR; TCRdb keeps in-frame clones, though not all of them. The top ten clones hold approximately 1.8% of a sample with roughly 160,000 clones, roughly 82% of them seen once. The source material was PBMCs. The receptors derive from a woman aged 25-40 years in good health and CMV-seronegative.

This chain's CDR3 is CASSPGQANYGYTF. In nucleotides, the CDR3 is TGTGCCAGCAGCCCGGGACAGGCAAACTATGGCTACACCTTC. The J gene is TRBJ1-2, the V gene TRBV5-4; 8 bases are shared with TRBD1. This CDR3 has 14 residues. Germline CDR1 is SGHNT and CDR2 is YYREEE (reference sequence). Trimming removed 4 bases from V and 2 bases from J; junction bases left unmatched: 4.

The chain links TRBV5-1 to TRBJ2-1, with 15 bases identical to TRBD2. Germline values: CDR1 SGHRS, CDR2 YFSETQ. This CDR3 contains 17 residues. With 4 bases clipped from V and 6 bases from J, the junction kept 8 bases outside the gene matches. The DNA for the CDR3 is TGCGCCAGCAGCGCTGGACTAGCGGGAGGGCTACTCAATGAGCAGTTCTTC. This sequence encodes CASSAGLAGGLLNEQFF.

The rearrangement uses TRBV11-2 and TRBJ2-1; TRBD2 agrees at 12 bases. CDR1 and CDR2 from the germline V gene are SGHAT and FQNNGV. J was trimmed by 7 bases and V by 2 bases; bases with no gene match: 9. CDR3 length equals 17 residues. The CDR3, as DNA: TGTGCCAGCAGCTTATCCCCGACTAGCGGGAGAAGTAATGAGCAGTTCTTC. It yields the protein CASSLSPTSGRSNEQFF.

This clone was observed once. This chain joins TRBV5-1 and TRBJ1-2, with TRBD1 identical over 9 bases. J was trimmed by 7 bases and V by 4 bases; bases with no gene match: 8. Germline CDR1 is SGHRS and CDR2 is YFSETQ. This CDR3 spans 14 amino acids. Here the CDR3 DNA reads TGCGCCAGCAGCCGTCCGGGACAGGGATCTGGCTACACCTTC. It codes for CASSRPGQGSGYTF.

The V gene is TRBV5-5, the J gene TRBJ2-5; TRBD2 might be the D (5 bases). The CDR3 spans 12 residues. The V end was cut by 2 bases, the J end by 5 bases, with 7 bases between. CDR1 SGHKS and CDR2 YYEKEE come from the germline V gene (reference sequence). The CDR3 region is CASSLLGETQYF. The CDR3 nucleotides read TGTGCCAGCAGCTTACTAGGGGAGACCCAGTACTTC.

The gene calls are TRBV5-4 and TRBJ2-7, with 9 bases matching TRBD2. The CDR3 loop spans 15 amino acids. V shed 3 bases, J shed 4 bases, and the junction held 8 bases outside the gene matches. Germline CDR1 is SGHNT and CDR2 is YYREEE (reference sequence). The CDR3: CASSWALAGSYEQYF. CDR3 in DNA: TGTGCCAGCAGCTGGGCCCTAGCGGGGTCATACGAGCAGTACTTC.

This clone has a handful of counts. This sample includes further DNA sequences coding for the same CDR3. The rearrangement links TRBV5-1 to TRBJ2-3; no reliable D call. Per germline, CDR1 SGHRS and CDR2 YFSETQ. Between the trimmed V and J ends, which lost 0 bases and 0 bases, there was a span of 5 bases. The CDR3 is 14 amino acids. The CDR3 loop is CASSLGGSTDTQYF. In DNA, the CDR3 is TGCGCCAGCAGCTTGGGAGGTAGCACAGATACGCAGTATTTT.

V gene TRBV6-4 combines with J gene TRBJ1-3, with TRBD1 matching 7 bases. Germline V gene lookup returns CDR1 MRHNA and CDR2 SNTAGT. After removal of 10 bases from V and 0 bases from J, the junction contained 12 bases not matched to a gene. The CDR3 has 16 residues. The CDR3 bases are TGTGCCAACTACCCGGGACAGACGAGCTCTGGAAACACCATATATTTT. The encoded protein is CANYPGQTSSGNTIYF.